The 8 T cell receptor beta chains listed next were all sequenced from one sample in a study of cytomegalovirus exposure and HLA in healthy donors. With 60 Vbeta and 13 Jbeta primers, the PCR was carried out. TCRdb's copy holds only in-frame clones and misses some; the assay was immunoSEQ multiplex PCR. Of about 120,000 clones listed, 82% were seen once; the top ten hold more than 1.4%. The sequenced sample was PBMCs. Receptors were obtained from a woman under 30 in good health and CMV-seronegative.

This clone occurred a few times. The chain joins TRBV5-1 to TRBJ1-2; the D gene is possibly TRBD1 (5 bases). CDR1 and CDR2 from the germline V gene are SGHRS and YFSETQ. This CDR3 contains 15 residues. The V gene lost 4 bases and the J gene lost 3 bases, with 16 bases spanning the gap. CDR3 in DNA: TGCGCCAGCAGCGGGGGAGGGGTACGGGACTATGGCTACACCTTC. Translation gives CASSGGGVRDYGYTF.

The V gene is TRBV5-4, the J gene TRBJ1-2, with TRBD1 matching over 7 bases. Trimming removed 4 bases from V and 7 bases from J; junction bases left unmatched: 10. CDR3 length: 14 residues. The germline V gene has CDR1 SGHNT and CDR2 YYREEE (reference sequence). The CDR3 DNA reads TGTGCCAGCAGCGTATTTTGGGGACAGTCTGGCTACACCTTC. This gives the protein CASSVFWGQSGYTF. The variable domain in full, with the rest retrieved from reference TRBV5-4 and TRBJ1-2, is ETGVTQSPTHLIKTRGQQVTLRCSSQSGHNTVSWYQQALGQGPQFIFQYYREEENGRGNFPPRFSGLQFPNYSSELNVNALELDDSALYLCASSVFWGQSGYTFGSGTRLTVV.

The rearrangement links TRBV19 to TRBJ2-5; no firm D call. Germline CDR1 is LNHDA and CDR2 is SQIVND (reference sequence). The CDR3 runs to 12 residues. V was cut by 6 bases and J by 11 bases, with 16 bases left in between. The CDR3: CASRSLGSAQYF. The DNA for the CDR3 is TGTGCCAGTAGGTCCCTTGGTTCTGCGCAGTACTTC.

The chain employs TRBV7-6 and TRBJ2-7; 7 bases agree with TRBD2. The CDR3 has 14 residues. The germline CDR1 and CDR2 sequences are SGHVS and FNYEAQ. The V gene end was trimmed by 5 bases and the J gene end by 0 bases; junction bases not matched to a gene: 4. The CDR3 bases are TGTGCCAGCAGCCCGGGGGGAGGCTCCTACGAGCAGTACTTC. It specifies CASSPGGGSYEQYF.

The J gene is TRBJ1-1, the V gene TRBV2; TRBD1 is a possible D gene (6 bases). The germline gives CDR1 SNHLY, CDR2 FYNNEI. Between the trimmed V and J ends, which lost 7 bases and 3 bases, there was a span of 15 bases. The CDR3 is 14 residues long. Here the CDR3 reads CASTLQGRDTEAFF. The DNA of the CDR3 is TGTGCCAGCACCTTACAGGGTAGGGACACTGAAGCTTTCTTT.

J is TRBJ2-2 and V is TRBV4-2, with TRBD1 matching 7 bases. This CDR3 region has 17 residues. Unmatched junction bases numbered 9, after V lost 4 bases and J lost 1 base. The germline V gene encodes CDR1 LGHNA and CDR2 YNFKEQ. The CDR3 sequence: CASSRLQGTENTGELFF. CDR3 sequence (DNA): TGTGCCAGCAGCCGCCTTCAGGGGACAGAGAACACCGGGGAGCTGTTTTTT.

This chain uses TRBV29-1 with TRBJ2-7; D possibly corresponds to TRBD2 (6 bases). The germline V gene has CDR1 SQVTM and CDR2 ANQGSEA. CDR3 length equals 13 residues. V was cut by 3 bases and J by 6 bases, with 15 bases left in between. CDR3 amino acids: CSVDRVEGGEQYF. The CDR3 bases are TGCAGCGTTGATAGGGTGGAGGGCGGCGAGCAGTACTTC.

The chain joins TRBV20-1 to TRBJ1-1, with 7 positions matching TRBD1. CDR1 and CDR2 from the germline V gene are DFQATT and SNEGSKA (reference sequence). The CDR3 is 11 residues long. V trimming: 6 bases; J trimming: 5 bases; junction bases outside the gene matches: 3. CDR3 in DNA: TGCAGTGCCACACAGGGGACTGAAGCTTTCTTT. It specifies CSATQGTEAFF.